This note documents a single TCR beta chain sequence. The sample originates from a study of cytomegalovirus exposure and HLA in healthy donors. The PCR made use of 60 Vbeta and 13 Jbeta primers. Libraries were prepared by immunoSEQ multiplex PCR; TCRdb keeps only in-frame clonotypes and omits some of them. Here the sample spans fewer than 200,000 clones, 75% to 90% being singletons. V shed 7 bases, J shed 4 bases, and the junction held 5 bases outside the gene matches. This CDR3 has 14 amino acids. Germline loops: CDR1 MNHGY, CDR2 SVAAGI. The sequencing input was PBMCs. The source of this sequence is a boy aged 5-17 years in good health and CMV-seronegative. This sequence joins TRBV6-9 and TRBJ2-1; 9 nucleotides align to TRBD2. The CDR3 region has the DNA TGTGCCAGCACGAAGCGGGGGGAGTACAATGAGCAGTTCTTC. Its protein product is CASTKRGEYNEQFF.